Listed below are T cell receptor beta chains from one sample, sequenced in a study of CD8 T cells in Susac syndrome. TCRdb independently ran MiXCR on the immunoSEQ multiplex PCR reads; one entry per CDR3 protein. The table lists about 120,000 distinct CDR3 sequences, roughly 92% of them singletons. Sequencing was performed on CD4+ T cells from PBMCs. The receptor set was obtained from a human donor in good health. CDR3s include the opening cysteine and the closing phenylalanine or tryptophan. Fields, in order: V gene, D gene, J gene, clone size, CDR3 length, CDR3 protein, CDR3 DNA. D genes are given only for firm matches. Expanded clones get a size class; other rows say once, few or many, or leave the size out.

>TRBV7-2|TRBD2|TRBJ2-5|-|13
CASSLDVAGAKYF
TGTGCCAGCAGCTTAGATGTAGCGGGAGCCAAGTACTTC
>TRBV28|TRBD1|TRBJ2-2|-|15
CASSPGTGGSGELFF
TGTGCCAGCAGTCCCGGGACAGGGGGCAGCGGGGAGCTGTTTTTT
>TRBV28|-|TRBJ2-7|-|14
CASSLPVRSHEQYF
TGTGCCAGCAGCCTCCCGGTTCGGTCCCACGAGCAGTACTTC
>TRBV28|TRBD2|TRBJ2-1|-|15
CASSVSGRALNEQFF
TGTGCCAGCAGTGTTAGCGGGAGGGCCCTCAATGAGCAGTTCTTC
>TRBV14|TRBD2|TRBJ2-1|-|15
CASSPFREGGNEQFF
TGTGCCAGCAGCCCCTTTCGGGAGGGGGGCAATGAGCAGTTCTTC
>TRBV7-3|-|TRBJ2-1|-|15
CASSRSVQWVDEQFF
TGTGCCAGCAGCCGATCGGTCCAGTGGGTTGATGAGCAGTTCTTC
>TRBV7-9|TRBD1|TRBJ2-3|-|15
CASSFSDRAMDTQYF
TGTGCCAGCAGCTTTTCGGACAGGGCCATGGATACGCAGTATTTT
>TRBV15|-|TRBJ2-7|-|16
CATSTRGVIPSYEQYF
TGTGCCACCAGCACGCGAGGGGTTATTCCTTCCTACGAGCAGTACTTC
>TRBV27|TRBD1|TRBJ2-3|-|15
CASSWTGGMTDTQYF
TGTGCCAGCAGTTGGACAGGGGGCATGACAGATACGCAGTATTTT
>TRBV28|-|TRBJ2-3|-|16
CASSSMKWDSTDTQYF
TGTGCCAGCAGTTCTATGAAGTGGGATAGCACAGATACGCAGTATTTT
>TRBV7-2|TRBD2|TRBJ2-3|-|15
CASSQPVAGADTQYF
TGTGCCAGCAGCCAGCCCGTAGCGGGAGCAGATACGCAGTATTTT
>TRBV3-1|TRBD2|TRBJ2-5|-|20
CASSQFGGRREGKRGETQYF
TGTGCCAGCAGCCAATTCGGCGGGCGGCGGGAGGGAAAAAGGGGGGAGACCCAGTACTTC
>TRBV28|-|TRBJ1-1|-|11
CATTLNTEAFF
TGTGCCACAACACTGAACACTGAAGCTTTCTTT
>TRBV29-1|-|TRBJ1-4|-|13
CSVDGGSNGKLFF
TGCAGCGTTGATGGGGGTAGTAATGGAAAACTGTTTTTT
>TRBV12-3/TRBV12-4|-|TRBJ1-4|-|13
CASRGETGEKLFF
TGTGCCAGCAGGGGGGAAACTGGAGAAAAACTGTTTTTT
>TRBV12-3/TRBV12-4|-|TRBJ2-2|-|13
CASSVQDTGELFF
TGTGCCAGCAGTGTTCAGGACACCGGGGAGCTGTTTTTT
>TRBV3-1|TRBD2|TRBJ2-7|-|13
CASGLTSGAEQYF
TGTGCCAGCGGATTGACTAGCGGGGCCGAGCAGTACTTC
>TRBV3-1|-|TRBJ1-6|once|16
CASSQEWGEPNSPLHF
TGTGCCAGCAGCCAAGAGTGGGGGGAACCTAATTCACCCCTCCACTTT
>TRBV6-2/TRBV6-3|TRBD1|TRBJ2-7|few|12
CASRGQLYEQYF
TGTGCCAGCCGGGGACAGCTCTACGAGCAGTACTTC
>TRBV27|TRBD2|TRBJ2-7|once|13
CASGLGRGSFEYF
TGTGCCAGCGGCTTAGGGAGGGGTTCGTTTGAGTACTTC
>TRBV29-1|TRBD1|TRBJ1-1|-|13
CSGGDRDFTEAFF
TGCAGTGGGGGGGACAGGGATTTCACTGAAGCTTTCTTT
>TRBV29-1|-|TRBJ2-1|-|14
CSVDESYSYNEQFF
TGCAGCGTTGATGAAAGTTACTCCTACAATGAGCAGTTCTTC
>TRBV19|TRBD2|TRBJ2-7|few|15
CASSPPGLVVDEQYF
TGTGCCAGTAGCCCACCGGGACTAGTTGTGGACGAGCAGTACTTC
>TRBV4-2|TRBD1|TRBJ2-1|-|16
CASSPPWGTGNNEQFF
TGTGCCAGCAGCCCCCCCTGGGGGACAGGAAATAATGAGCAGTTCTTC
>TRBV6-2/TRBV6-3|TRBD2|TRBJ2-5|once|16
CATRGGLAGEVKTQYF
TGTGCCACGCGAGGGGGACTAGCGGGAGAGGTAAAGACCCAGTACTTC
>TRBV19|-|TRBJ2-1|-|17
CASSSPSALTSYNEQFF
TGTGCCAGTAGTAGCCCTAGCGCACTGACTTCCTACAATGAGCAGTTCTTC
>TRBV3-1|TRBD2|TRBJ2-5|-|14
CASSLSSGRETQYF
TGTGCCAGCAGCCTCTCTAGCGGGAGGGAGACCCAGTACTTC
>TRBV7-2|-|TRBJ2-3|-|13
CASSSFNTDTQYF
TGTGCCAGCAGCTCTTTTAACACAGATACGCAGTATTTT
>TRBV7-9|TRBD2|TRBJ2-1|-|14
CASSATSGSGEQFF
TGTGCCAGCAGCGCAACTAGCGGGAGTGGGGAGCAGTTCTTC